This T cell receptor beta chain was observed in a study of response to subunit inactivated influenza vaccine. Notes on the study in general: Authors suggested each seasonal influenza vaccination recruits few new T cells.

The sample holds many counts of this clonotype. The antigen remains undetermined. The CDR3 sequence is 15 residues long. The junction had 5 bases not matched to a gene; V was cut back by 2 bases and J by 5 bases. Germline V lookup: CDR1 SEHNR, CDR2 FQNEAQ (reference sequence). Via MiXCR, TCRdb re-called the RT-PCR reads, giving one row per CDR3 protein. The sample lists some 500,000 distinct CDR3 sequences, roughly 13% occurring once. The origin of this receptor is a man between 45 and 60 years old who received an inactivated influenza vaccine. The chain links TRBV7-9 to TRBJ2-2; 7 bases agree with TRBD2. Sequenced here: PBMCs from blood, sampled more than 35 days after vaccination. The CDR3 nucleotides read TGTGCCAGCAGCTTAAGCTCACTAGCGACCGGGGAGCTGTTTTTT. It specifies CASSLSSLATGELFF.